One and the same sample provided the 28 T cell receptor beta chains below, sequenced in a study of T-cell memory formation after mild COVID-19. TCRdb recomputed calls from the 5' RACE reads with MiXCR, one row per CDR3 protein. The table shows fewer than 400,000 distinct CDR3 sequences, with over 10% occurring only once. Sequenced material: PBMCs or a T cell subset sorted from them (not recorded which). The source of these receptors is a man in his late teens or twenties who had mild COVID-19 (a few samples of this study predate the infection). Cell type and time point are not known.

The chain links TRBV15 to TRBJ1-3; D is perhaps TRBD1 (5 bases). CDR1 LNHNV and CDR2 YYDKDF come from the germline V gene (reference sequence). Trimming took off 11 bases at V and 3 bases at J, with 20 bases between the two ends. The CDR3 extends over 15 amino acids. CDR3 protein: CASRGQGIGGNTIYF. Here the CDR3 DNA reads TGTGCCTCCCGAGGTCAGGGTATAGGTGGAAACACCATATATTTT. The full variable domain, in which reference TRBV15 and TRBJ1-3 provide the parts outside the CDR3, is DAMVIQNPRYQVTQFGKPVTLSCSQTLNHNVMYWYQQKSSQAPKLLFHYYDKDFNNEADTPDNFQSRRPNTSFCFLDIRSPGLGDTAMYLCASRGQGIGGNTIYFGEGSWLTVV.

This clonotype was seen ten or more times. V usage is TRBV4-1 and J usage is TRBJ2-7; TRBD1 agrees at 7 bases. This CDR3 is built from 14 residues. J gave up 1 base and V 5 bases, and 5 bases lay outside the gene matches. The V gene's germline CDR1 is MGHRA and CDR2 YSYEKL. CDR3 nucleotides: TGCGCCAGCAGCTCCAGGGGACAGTCCTACGAGCAGTACTTC. It translates to CASSSRGQSYEQYF.

The chain joins TRBV6-1 to TRBJ2-3; a weak D match, TRBD1 (6 bases). CDR1 and CDR2 from the germline V gene are MNHNS and SASEGT. Trimming pared 7 bases from V and 2 bases from J, leaving 13 bases between. CDR3 length equals 14 residues. The CDR3 protein is CASTEDRLTDTQYF. The CDR3 bases are TGTGCCAGCACCGAGGACAGACTCACAGATACGCAGTATTTT.

The chain links TRBV18 to TRBJ2-6; D is unclear. Germline V gives CDR1 KGHSH, CDR2 LQKENI. The CDR3 loop spans 15 amino acids. Trimming cost V 8 bases and J 0 bases, with 11 bases left between them. The CDR3 region is CASAKESSGANVLTF. The CDR3 bases are TGTGCCAGCGCCAAGGAGAGCTCTGGGGCCAACGTCCTGACTTTC.

This clonotype was seen more than once but under ten times. CDR3 residues: CASSLGDHGYTF. The CDR3 DNA reads as TGTGCCAGCAGCCTTGGGGACCATGGCTACACCTTC. The chain has TRBV9 and TRBJ1-2, with D perhaps TRBD1 (5 bases). The CDR3 extends over 12 amino acids. Germline V gene sequence: CDR1 SGDLS, CDR2 YYNGEE. V lost 4 bases and J 6 bases, leaving 10 bases between the germline ends.

In its sample, this clonotype was seen a few times. J is TRBJ2-1 and V is TRBV7-2; TRBD2 might be the D (7 bases). Germline CDR1 and CDR2: SGHTA and FQGNSA. CDR3 size: 15 residues. V was pared by 4 bases and J by 8 bases, with 18 bases between. DNA for the CDR3: TGTGCCAGCAGCTGGGGGGGCGCACCCAACCATGAGCAGTTCTTC. Protein: CASSWGGAPNHEQFF.

The gene calls are TRBV7-2 and TRBJ2-5, with 9 bases aligning to TRBD1. The CDR3 sequence is 13 residues long. Germline CDR1 is SGHTA and CDR2 is FQGNSA. V lost 6 bases, J lost 9 bases, and 8 bases stayed unmatched. The CDR3 DNA sequence: TGTGCCAGCAGTTCGGACAGGGGCGGAGCCCAGTACTTC. Its protein product is CASSSDRGGAQYF. Supplemented by reference TRBV7-2 and TRBJ2-5, the full variable domain reads GAGVSQSPSNKVTEKGKDVELRCDPISGHTALYWYRQSLGQGLEFLIYFQGNSAPDKSGLPSDRFSAERTGGSVSTLTIQRTQQEDSAVYLCASSSDRGGAQYFGPGTRLLVL.

This clonotype has a single count. The CDR3 coding sequence is TGTGCCAGCGGGACTACTTCCGACAATGAGCAGTTCTTC. This translates into CASGTTSDNEQFF. The V call is TRBV2, the J call TRBJ2-1, with 7 bases identical to TRBD2. CDR3 size: 13 residues. CDR1 SNHLY and CDR2 FYNNEI come from the germline V gene. V shed 8 bases and J 5 bases; nucleotides not matched to a gene: 6.

This clonotype was counted only a few times. The chain employs TRBV20-1 and TRBJ2-1, with 9 bases identical to TRBD2. J was trimmed by 4 bases and V by 6 bases; bases with no gene match: 10. The CDR3 spans 15 residues. Germline V gene lookup returns CDR1 DFQATT and CDR2 SNEGSKA (reference sequence). CDR3 region: CSARGGGARYNEQFF. The CDR3 DNA sequence: TGCAGTGCCAGGGGCGGGGGGGCAAGGTACAATGAGCAGTTCTTC.

The chain has TRBV19 and TRBJ1-2; unclear D gene. The germline gives CDR1 LNHDA, CDR2 SQIVND (reference sequence). The CDR3 covers 17 residues. The V gene lost 2 bases and the J gene lost 4 bases, with 20 bases spanning the gap. The CDR3 sequence is CASSILGRWSGIYGYTF. The CDR3 DNA reads TGTGCCAGTAGTATATTAGGGCGATGGTCCGGGATCTATGGCTACACCTTC.

This clonotype has more than one count but fewer than ten. The chain joins TRBV12-3 or TRBV12-4 to TRBJ1-1; perhaps TRBD1 as D (5 bases). V lost 8 bases and J lost 1, with 14 bases in between. There are 14 residues in the CDR3. The CDR3 nucleotides read TGTGCCAGCCGGAAGAGGGGAGGGAACACTGAAGCTTTCTTT. This sequence encodes CASRKRGGNTEAFF.

This chain joins TRBV12-3 or TRBV12-4 and TRBJ1-2; 8 positions match TRBD1. The CDR3 has 13 residues. The J segment lost 4 bases and the V segment lost 6 bases, leaving 4 bases of the junction unmatched. The CDR3 sequence is CASRVRGPYGYTF. The CDR3, as DNA: TGTGCCAGCAGGGTCAGGGGGCCCTATGGCTACACCTTC.

In its sample, this clonotype was seen a few times. The V and J genes are TRBV12-3 or TRBV12-4 and TRBJ2-3; unclear D gene. The CDR3 sequence is 11 residues long. V lost 4 bases to trimming and J lost 10 bases, with 9 bases between them. The CDR3, as DNA: TGTGCCAGCAGTTCCCTCGGCGCGCAGTATTTT. This gives the protein CASSSLGAQYF.

The chain has TRBV5-4 and TRBJ2-1, with 9 bases lining up with TRBD1. The germline gives CDR1 SGHNT, CDR2 YYREEE (reference sequence). The CDR3 is made up of 15 amino acids. After removal of 6 bases from V and 10 bases from J, the junction contained 14 bases not matched to a gene. The CDR3 region has the DNA TGTGCCAGCACCCTGGGGGGACAGGGTGGGAAGGAGCAGTTCTTC. It translates to CASTLGGQGGKEQFF.

Ten or more counts support this clonotype. Relative to the germline gene, one junction end is altered; a read error may explain this. This sequence joins TRBV7-7 and TRBJ2-2; TRBD1 is a possible D gene (7 bases). Germline CDR1 is SSHAT and CDR2 is FNYEAQ (reference sequence). The CDR3 sequence is 17 residues long. CDR3: CASSRRSDREVTGELFF. The CDR3 region has the DNA TGTGCTAGCAGCCGGCGCTCAGACAGGGAGGTCACCGGGGAGCTGTTTTTT.

V gene TRBV5-1 combines with J gene TRBJ2-7; tentatively, D is TRBD2 (6 bases). This CDR3 contains 14 residues. V lost 8 bases and J 2 bases, leaving 17 bases between the germline ends. Per germline, CDR1 SGHRS and CDR2 YFSETQ. The CDR3 DNA is TGCGCCAGTTATGGACGACCGGGGGCCTACGAGCAGTACTTC. It yields the protein CASYGRPGAYEQYF. Based on the CDR3 plus reference TRBV5-1 and TRBJ2-7, the full variable domain is KAGVTQTPRYLIKTRGQQVTLSCSPISGHRSVSWYQQTPGQGLQFLFEYFSETQRNKGNFPGRFSGRQFSNSRSEMNVSTLELGDSALYLCASYGRPGAYEQYFGPGTRLTVT.

This sequence joins TRBV20-1 and TRBJ2-7; 11 positions match TRBD1. The CDR3 length is 14 residues. The germline V gene has CDR1 DFQATT and CDR2 SNEGSKA (reference sequence). The ends lost 4 bases at V and 4 bases at J; junction bases unmatched: 6. The CDR3 sequence is CSAKTRDRGYEQYV. The CDR3 nucleotides read TGCAGTGCTAAAACTCGGGACAGGGGGTACGAGCAGTACGTC.

This clonotype has more than one count but fewer than ten. The chain is built from TRBV12-3 or TRBV12-4 and TRBJ1-4; 9 bases are a match to TRBD1. The CDR3 has 13 residues. V gave up 5 bases and J gave up 8 bases; unmatched junction bases: 3. The CDR3 protein is CASSPGQGEKLFF. The DNA for the CDR3 is TGTGCCAGCAGTCCGGGACAGGGCGAAAAACTGTTTTTT.

The chain links TRBV4-3 to TRBJ1-3; D gene unclear. This CDR3 has 16 amino acids. The V end lost 3 bases, the J end lost 0 bases, and 12 bases lay between the germline ends. Germline CDR1 is LGHNA and CDR2 is YSLEER. CDR3 sequence (DNA): TGCGCCAGCAGCCACCTCGACGGCTACTCTGGAAACACCATATATTTT. This gives the protein CASSHLDGYSGNTIYF.

This clonotype has at least ten counts. The chain combines TRBV7-2 with TRBJ2-2, with D perhaps matching TRBD2 (5 bases). CDR3 length: 15 residues. Germline CDR1 is SGHTA and CDR2 is FQGNSA. The V end was cut by 4 bases, the J end by 7 bases, with 16 bases between. The CDR3 sequence: CASSSNRGGGGELFF. In nucleotides, the CDR3 is TGTGCCAGCAGCTCCAACAGAGGCGGAGGCGGGGAGCTGTTTTTT.

This clonotype was picked up many times. The genes are TRBV7-2 and TRBJ2-3; weak D call: TRBD2 (6 bases). This CDR3 region has 13 residues. The V gene's germline CDR1 is SGHTA and CDR2 FQGNSA. V lost 5 bases, J lost 6 bases, and 12 bases lay in between. CDR3 coding DNA: TGTGCCAGCAGCCGGGGTGGGGGGGATACGCAGTATTTT. This encodes CASSRGGGDTQYF.

This chain joins TRBV18 and TRBJ2-3; 9 bases map to TRBD2. The CDR3 contains 16 residues. The trim removed 3 bases at V and 3 bases at J, leaving 7 bases unmatched. From germline, CDR1 is KGHSH and CDR2 LQKENI. CDR3 DNA sequence: TGTGCCAGCTCACCCGATTCTAGCGGGGATACAGATACGCAGTATTTT. Residues: CASSPDSSGDTDTQYF. Full variable domain (remainder filled in from reference TRBV18 and TRBJ2-3): NAGVMQNPRHLVRRRGQEARLRCSPMKGHSHVYWYRQLPEEGLKFMVYLQKENIIDESGMPKERFSAEFPKEGPSILRIQQVVRGDSAAYFCASSPDSSGDTDTQYFGPGTRLTVL.

Only a few counts were recorded for this clonotype. The chain combines TRBV6-2 or TRBV6-3 with TRBJ2-2; 7 bases line up with TRBD2. CDR1 is MNHEY, CDR2 SVGEGT, per germline. There are 12 residues in the CDR3. Trimming took 7 bases from V and 7 from J; bases not matched to a gene: 3. This CDR3 reads CASKRDYGELFF. The CDR3 DNA sequence: TGTGCCAGCAAAAGGGACTACGGGGAGCTGTTTTTT.

Ten or more counts support this clonotype. This chain joins TRBV7-3 and TRBJ2-2; TRBD1 might be the D (5 bases). The germline CDR1 and CDR2 sequences are SGHTA and FQGTGA. The CDR3 sequence is 16 residues long. V lost 5 bases and J lost 0, with 13 bases in between. CDR3 region: CASSPFTTANTGELFF. The CDR3 bases are TGTGCCAGCAGCCCCTTTACGACAGCGAACACCGGGGAGCTGTTTTTT.

The rearrangement links TRBV5-5 to TRBJ2-7; D call uncertain. The V end lost 0 bases, the J end lost 4 bases, and 8 bases lay between the germline ends. Looked up from germline, CDR1 is SGHKS and CDR2 is YYEKEE (reference sequence). CDR3 length: 13 amino acids. The CDR3 loop is CASSLGFQYEQYV. DNA for the CDR3: TGTGCCAGCAGCTTGGGGTTCCAGTACGAGCAGTACGTC.

This clonotype occurred many times. J is TRBJ2-1 and V is TRBV28, with D maybe TRBD1 (6 bases). The V gene's germline CDR1 is MDHEN and CDR2 SYDVKM. V was trimmed by 5 bases and J by 9 bases, leaving 14 bases between them. This CDR3 comprises 13 residues. The CDR3 here is CASSPYGRGEQFF. Written as DNA, the CDR3 is TGTGCCAGCAGTCCGTACGGCAGGGGTGAGCAGTTCTTC. Drawing the rest from reference TRBV28 and TRBJ2-1, the complete variable domain is DVKVTQSSRYLVKRTGEKVFLECVQDMDHENMFWYRQDPGLGLRLIYFSYDVKMKEKGDIPEGYSVSREKKERFSLILESASTNQTSMYLCASSPYGRGEQFFGPGTRLTVL.

V is TRBV24-1 and J is TRBJ2-1; TRBD2 matches at 11 bases. The CDR3 runs 16 residues. The V and J ends lost 2 bases and 2 bases, in that order; junction bases with no gene match: 1. Germline assignment: CDR1 KGHDR and CDR2 SFDVKD. This CDR3 is CATSDSLAGAYNEQFF. In DNA, the CDR3 is TGTGCCACCAGTGATTCACTAGCGGGAGCCTACAATGAGCAGTTCTTC.

This clonotype was seen many times. This rearrangement joins TRBV5-1 to TRBJ2-2; 8 bases align to TRBD2. This CDR3 contains 16 residues. The germline CDR1 and CDR2 sequences are SGHRS and YFSETQ. The ends lost 4 bases at V and 3 bases at J; junction bases unmatched: 8. In DNA, the CDR3 is TGCGCCAGCAGCCGCCCAGTAGCGGGGCACACCGGGGAGCTGTTTTTT. It yields the protein CASSRPVAGHTGELFF.